The next 25 T cell receptor beta chains were all read from a single sample in a study of technical replicates of blood from a handful of donors. Clones were read by immunoSEQ multiplex PCR, and TCRdb kept only the in-frame ones, dropping some. This table has over 65,000 clones, roughly 98% appearing once. The specimen was T cells isolated from PBMCs. These receptors came from a human donor in good health.

This clone was detected once. The chain recombines TRBV6-5 with TRBJ2-3, with 8 positions matching TRBD2. V dropped 5 bases and J dropped 1; count of bases not matched to a gene: 2. This CDR3 is 14 amino acids long. The germline CDR1 and CDR2 sequences are MNHEY and SVGAGI. The DNA of the CDR3 is TGTGCCAGCAGTCGTAGCGGGGGCACAGATACGCAGTATTTT. It specifies CASSRSGGTDTQYF.

This clone was seen a single time. CDR3 protein: CASSESIFRTGKNEKLFF. CDR3 coding DNA: TGCGCCAGCAGTGAGTCGATTTTTCGGACAGGGAAGAATGAAAAACTGTTTTTT. V and J are TRBV10-2 and TRBJ1-4; 8 bases are a match to TRBD1. V lost 0 bases and J lost 5; bases outside the gene matches: 11. CDR1 WSHSY and CDR2 SAAADI come from the germline V gene. This CDR3 has 18 residues.

V is TRBV6-1 and J is TRBJ1-2; TRBD1 matches 7 bases. There are 14 residues in the CDR3. J gave up 4 bases and V 7 bases, and 9 bases lay outside the gene matches. Germline V gives CDR1 MNHNS, CDR2 SASEGT. CDR3 nucleotide sequence: TGTGCCAGCATGGGGGGACAGACGATCTATGGCTACACCTTC. Protein: CASMGGQTIYGYTF.

The chain carries TRBV7-9 and TRBJ1-2; D remains ambiguous. Germline CDR1 reads SEHNR; CDR2 reads FQNEAQ (reference sequence). V was clipped by 1 base and J by 8 bases, with 11 bases between them. The CDR3 runs 13 residues. The CDR3: CASSLGGAVGYTF. CDR3 sequence (DNA): TGTGCCAGCAGCTTAGGTGGAGCGGTCGGCTACACCTTC.

The rearrangement joins TRBV4-1 to TRBJ2-3, with D unclear. CDR1 is MGHRA, CDR2 YSYEKL, per germline. The CDR3 consists of 18 residues. V lost 1 base and J 0 bases, leaving 17 bases between the germline ends. The CDR3 spells CASSQVFLRSMSTDTQYF. The CDR3 nucleotides read TGCGCCAGCAGCCAAGTCTTCTTGCGGTCTATGAGCACAGATACGCAGTATTTT.

For the CDR3, the DNA is TGTGCCAGCAGTTACAATGGGGCCACCTACGAGCAGTACTTC. Translation gives CASSYNGATYEQYF. The V call is TRBV6-5, the J call TRBJ2-7; a weak D match, TRBD1 (5 bases). The CDR3 is 14 amino acids. V lost 2 bases to trimming and J lost 2 bases, with 10 bases between them. Germline assignment: CDR1 MNHEY and CDR2 SVGAGI.

The chain is built from TRBV4-1 and TRBJ1-1; D is perhaps TRBD1 (6 bases). The CDR3 is 14 residues long. V gave up 0 bases and J gave up 10 bases, with 15 bases separating them. CDR1 and CDR2 (germline): MGHRA, YSYEKL. CDR3 sequence: CASSQDWGQGSAFF. The CDR3 DNA reads as TGCGCCAGCAGCCAAGATTGGGGGCAGGGGTCAGCTTTCTTT.

This sequence joins TRBV4-1 and TRBJ2-7, with TRBD1 as a possible D gene (6 bases). CDR1 MGHRA and CDR2 YSYEKL come from the germline V gene. The CDR3 extends over 15 amino acids. V lost 3 bases and J 2 bases, leaving 14 bases between the germline ends. The DNA of the CDR3 is TGCGCCAGCAGCCAGGGTTTAGGACAGACCTACGAGCAGTACTTC. The encoded protein is CASSQGLGQTYEQYF.

The chain uses TRBV5-6 and TRBJ2-7; 8 bases are shared with TRBD1. This CDR3 is built from 12 residues. V shed 4 bases, J shed 7 bases, and the junction held 4 bases outside the gene matches. Per germline, CDR1 SGHDT and CDR2 YYEEEE. CDR3 bases: TGTGCCAGCAGCGGTACAGGGGGAGAGCAGTACTTC. This codes for CASSGTGGEQYF.

The rearrangement uses TRBV6-1 and TRBJ1-2, with a weak D call TRBD1 (6 bases). Germline CDR1 MNHNS, CDR2 SASEGT. Trimming pared 3 bases from V and 0 bases from J, leaving 11 bases between. This CDR3 has 15 amino acids. In DNA form, the CDR3 reads TGTGCCAGCAGTGAGTCGACAGGCCCTAACTATGGCTACACCTTC. It yields the protein CASSESTGPNYGYTF.

The genes are TRBV11-3 and TRBJ2-3; TRBD2 is a possible D gene (6 bases). V lost 0 bases and J lost 6, with 19 bases in between. The germline gives CDR1 SGHNT, CDR2 YENEEA. The CDR3 extends over 17 amino acids. CDR3 loop: CASSLEFRGTRMDTQYF. CDR3 coding DNA: TGTGCCAGCAGCTTAGAGTTTCGGGGGACGAGAATGGATACGCAGTATTTT.

The chain has TRBV19 and TRBJ2-3; D may be TRBD1 (5 bases). Germline CDR1 and CDR2: LNHDA and SQIVND (reference sequence). This CDR3 is built from 13 residues. Deletions cut 7 bases from V and 2 bases from J, with 10 bases between. The CDR3 nucleotides are TGTGCCAGTAAGGGGCTATACACAGATACGCAGTATTTT. Translating it yields CASKGLYTDTQYF.

This clone has only a few counts. This chain joins TRBV9 and TRBJ2-3; D call uncertain. Trimming left V 4 bases short and J 0 bases short, with 12 bases between. Germline assignment: CDR1 SGDLS and CDR2 YYNGEE. CDR3 length: 15 amino acids. The CDR3 region is CASSPRSLSTDTQYF. The CDR3 region has the DNA TGTGCCAGCAGCCCCCGGTCCCTGAGCACAGATACGCAGTATTTT. Complete variable domain (other parts from reference TRBV9 and TRBJ2-3): DSGVTQTPKHLITATGQRVTLRCSPRSGDLSVYWYQQSLDQGLQFLIQYYNGEERAKGNILERFSAQQFPDLHSELNLSSLELGDSALYFCASSPRSLSTDTQYFGPGTRLTVL.

The CDR3 nucleotides read TGTGCCAGCAGCTTCGGGCTAGCGGGGTACAATGAGCAGTTCTTC. Its translation: CASSFGLAGYNEQFF. The chain uses TRBV13 and TRBJ2-1, with 9 nucleotides matching TRBD2. Trimming at V came to 3 bases and at J to 4 bases, leaving 4 bases not matched to a gene. Germline CDR1 PRHDT, CDR2 FYEKMQ (reference sequence). This CDR3 is 15 amino acids long.

The V gene is TRBV28, the J gene TRBJ2-5; 9 nucleotides line up with TRBD2. The CDR3 totals 13 residues. Germline values: CDR1 MDHEN, CDR2 SYDVKM. V trimming: 11 bases; J trimming: 2 bases; junction bases outside the gene matches: 6. DNA for the CDR3: TGTGCCGGGGCGGGGGGGGAACAAGAGACCCAGTACTTC. It translates to CAGAGGEQETQYF.

The rearrangement links TRBV5-1 to TRBJ2-1, with D maybe TRBD1 (6 bases). The CDR3 extends over 15 amino acids. Germline V CDR1 and CDR2: SGHRS, YFSETQ. Trimming stripped 0 bases from V and 2 bases from J, with 9 bases between. The DNA of the CDR3 is TGCGCCAGCAGCTTGGCGGACAGTACCTACAATGAGCAGTTCTTC. It specifies CASSLADSTYNEQFF.

The chain carries TRBV2 and TRBJ2-7, with D maybe TRBD2 (5 bases). Trimming took off 4 bases at V and 0 bases at J, with 7 bases between the two ends. The CDR3 runs to 13 residues. Germline-derived CDR1 and CDR2 are SNHLY and FYNNEI. In nucleotides, the CDR3 is TGTGCCAGCAGTGTTGGGAGCTCCTACGAGCAGTACTTC. Translated, it gives CASSVGSSYEQYF. The whole variable domain, filled in from reference TRBV2 and TRBJ2-7, reads EPEVTQTPSHQVTQMGQEVILRCVPISNHLYFYWYRQILGQKVEFLVSFYNNEISEKSEIFDDQFSVERPDGSNFTLKIRSTKLEDSAMYFCASSVGSSYEQYFGPGTRLTVT.

CDR3 sequence reads: CASSELAGDYNEQFF. The CDR3 coding sequence is TGTGCCAGCAGTGAACTAGCGGGAGACTACAATGAGCAGTTCTTC. The chain couples TRBV6-1 to TRBJ2-1, with 10 bases that match TRBD2. This CDR3 region has 15 residues. J was trimmed by 3 bases and V by 2 bases; bases with no gene match: 1. CDR1 and CDR2 from the germline V gene are MNHNS and SASEGT.

The chain employs TRBV25-1 and TRBJ2-5, with D possibly matching TRBD1 (5 bases). The CDR3 covers 14 residues. V shed 1 base and J shed 5 bases, with 11 bases lying between them. CDR1 and CDR2 from the germline V gene are MGHDK and SYGVNS. This CDR3 reads CASSELAKGETQYF. For the CDR3, the DNA is TGTGCCAGCAGTGAATTGGCTAAGGGGGAGACCCAGTACTTC.

V gene TRBV20-1 combines with J gene TRBJ2-3; D is ambiguous. The CDR3 spans 11 residues. Germline-derived CDR1 and CDR2 are DFQATT and SNEGSKA (reference sequence). The CDR3 DNA is TGCGGTCGCGTTTTCACAGATACGCAGTATTTT. Translating it yields CGRVFTDTQYF.

The V and J genes are TRBV21-1 and TRBJ2-3; the table's D gene call, TRBD2, was not cross checked with the DNA. TRBV21-1 is an annotated pseudogene. The CDR3 extends over 15 amino acids. The CDR3 nucleotides read TGTGCCAGCTTCGAGATCACTTACTACACAGATACGCAGTATTTT. It translates to CASFEITYYTDTQYF.

This chain joins TRBV7-8 and TRBJ2-7; D possibly corresponds to TRBD1 (5 bases). The germline CDR1 and CDR2 sequences are SGHVS and FQNEAQ. This CDR3 comprises 15 residues. Trimming cost V 3 bases and J 0 bases, with 12 bases left between them. The CDR3: CASSLWGGSSYEQYF. The DNA of the CDR3 is TGTGCCAGCAGCTTGTGGGGCGGCAGCTCCTACGAGCAGTACTTC. Together with reference TRBV7-8 and TRBJ2-7, the CDR3 gives the full variable domain: GAGVSQSPRYKVAKRGQDVALRCDPISGHVSLFWYQQALGQGPEFLTYFQNEAQLDKSGLPSDRFFAERPEGSVSTLKIQRTQQEDSAVYLCASSLWGGSSYEQYFGPGTRLTVT.

The J gene is TRBJ1-4, the V gene TRBV25-1; D gene unclear. Germline V lookup: CDR1 MGHDK, CDR2 SYGVNS. V was trimmed by 3 bases and J by 10 bases, leaving 6 bases between them. The CDR3 is made up of 11 amino acids. CDR3 amino acids: CASSDYLKLFF. The CDR3, as DNA: TGTGCCAGCAGTGATTACTTAAAACTGTTTTTT.

The chain has TRBV6-5 and TRBJ1-3, with D perhaps TRBD1 (6 bases). Germline V lookup: CDR1 MNHEY, CDR2 SVGAGI. CDR3 size: 14 residues. V was trimmed by 2 bases and J by 4 bases, leaving 9 bases between them. In DNA, the CDR3 is TGTGCCAGCAGTTACGCGGGGGCGGGAAACACCATATATTTT. This gives the protein CASSYAGAGNTIYF.

V is TRBV7-9 and J is TRBJ2-7, with D possibly TRBD1 on 7 matching bases. The CDR3 is 15 residues long. Between the trimmed V and J ends, which lost 3 bases and 2 bases, there was a span of 14 bases. CDR1 and CDR2 from the germline V gene are SEHNR and FQNEAQ (reference sequence). The CDR3 spells CASSFGSGGPYEQYF. The CDR3 DNA reads TGTGCCAGCAGCTTCGGATCAGGGGGGCCCTACGAGCAGTACTTC.